The T cell receptor (beta chain) under discussion was sequenced for a study of cytomegalovirus exposure and HLA in healthy donors. 13 Jbeta primers and 60 Vbeta primers were used for the PCR. Per the authors' pipeline: Later work found around 72 million unique TCR beta chains, with 9.5 million to 11 million shared. The method was immunoSEQ multiplex PCR; TCRdb's version includes in-frame clones alone and lacks a portion of them. Clone size and the V and J calls come from that table; the DNA yielded D and trimming. Altogether approximately 100,000 clones are present, 70% to 85% being singletons, with the ten largest covering roughly 3.6%. Healthy bone marrow donors formed the donor group. The J segment lost 0 bases and the V segment lost 0 bases, leaving 3 bases of the junction unmatched. Germline V gene data show CDR1 as SGHKS and CDR2 as YYEKEE (reference sequence). The CDR3 runs to 16 residues.

The sample consisted of PBMCs. The rearrangement links TRBV5-5 to TRBJ1-1; TRBD1 agrees at 9 bases. The origin of this receptor is a man between 60 and 75 years old in good health and CMV-seronegative. DNA for the CDR3: TGTGCCAGCAGCTTGGTAACAGGGGGCTTGAACACTGAAGCTTTCTTT. Its protein product is CASSLVTGGLNTEAFF.